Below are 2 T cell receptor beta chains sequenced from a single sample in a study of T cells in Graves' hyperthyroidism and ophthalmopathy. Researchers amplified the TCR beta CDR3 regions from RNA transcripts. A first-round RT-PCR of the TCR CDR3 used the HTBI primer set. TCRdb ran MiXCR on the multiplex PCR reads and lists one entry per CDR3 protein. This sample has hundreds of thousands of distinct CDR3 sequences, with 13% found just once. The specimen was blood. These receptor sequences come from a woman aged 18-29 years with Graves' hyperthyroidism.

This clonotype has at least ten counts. CDR3 region: CSARPRGTRRETQYF. CDR3 DNA sequence: TGCAGTGCTAGACCCCGAGGGACCCGGCGAGAGACCCAGTACTTC. The chain recombines TRBV20-1 with TRBJ2-5, with D perhaps matching TRBD1 or TRBD2 (5 bases each). Germline loops: CDR1 DFQATT, CDR2 SNEGSKA (reference sequence). The length of the CDR3 is 15 residues. Deletions cut 2 bases from V and 4 bases from J, with 17 bases between.

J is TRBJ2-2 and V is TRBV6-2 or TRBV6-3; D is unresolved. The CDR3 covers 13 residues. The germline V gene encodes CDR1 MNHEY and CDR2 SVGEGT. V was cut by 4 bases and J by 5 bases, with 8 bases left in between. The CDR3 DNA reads TGTGCCAGCAGTTCGTCTCCTACCGGGGAGCTGTTTTTT. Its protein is CASSSSPTGELFF.